This is a list of T cell receptor beta chains from one sample in a study of cytotoxic CD8 clonotypes in ibrutinib-treated CLL. Some clones are missing from TCRdb's copy, which holds only in-frame ones; the method was immunoSEQ multiplex PCR. The top ten clones hold roughly 5% of a sample with tens of thousands of clones, more than 70% of them seen once. The sample was PBMCs, taken before ibrutinib treatment. All receptors come from a human donor with chronic lymphocytic leukemia. Each CDR3 is given with its conserved first and last residue. The D gene is left open where the match is weak. Clone size is given for some rows only: seen once, a few or many times, or a class if the clone is expanded.

V gene	J gene	D gene	CDR3 length	clone size	CDR3 DNA	CDR3 protein
TRBV11-3	TRBJ2-1	TRBD1	17	NA	TGTGCCAGCAGCTTCTGGACAGGGAAAGGAATCTACAATGAGCAGTTCTTC	CASSFWTGKGIYNEQFF
TRBV7-8	TRBJ1-5	TRBD1	15	NA	TGTGCCAGCAGCTTAGTTACAGGGGGAAATCAGCCCCAGCATTTT	CASSLVTGGNQPQHF
TRBV14	TRBJ1-2	TRBD1	16	NA	TGTGCCAGCAGCTTCCCACCGGGACAGGGGGCATATGGCTACACCTTC	CASSFPPGQGAYGYTF
TRBV18	TRBJ1-5	TRBD1	17	NA	TGTGCCAGCTCACCAGGCATAACAGGGGTCGGCAATCAGCCCCAGCATTTT	CASSPGITGVGNQPQHF
TRBV4-1	TRBJ2-5	TRBD1	14	NA	TGCGCCAGCAGCCCCTGGACAGGGAAAGAGACCCAGTACTTC	CASSPWTGKETQYF
TRBV7-9	TRBJ2-2	NA	11	few	TGTGCCAGCAGCTTAGTACTGGCGCTGTTTTTT	CASSLVLALFF
TRBV29-1	TRBJ2-1	NA	10	NA	TGCAGCGGGGGAGACAATGAGCAGTTCTTC	CSGGDNEQFF
TRBV29-1	TRBJ2-2	NA	11	NA	TGCAGCGTCCCCAATGGGGGGGAGCTGTTTTTT	CSVPNGGELFF
TRBV6-1	TRBJ2-1	TRBD1	15	NA	TGTGCCAGCAGTGAAGGGACAGGGGGGCCCAATGAGCAGTTCTTC	CASSEGTGGPNEQFF
TRBV7-8	TRBJ1-2	NA	15	NA	TGTGCCAGCAGCTTCACAGAGATTCCAAACTATGGCTACACCTTC	CASSFTEIPNYGYTF
TRBV27	TRBJ2-7	TRBD1	13	NA	TGTGCCAGCAGCTACGACAGGGTTCGCGAGCAGTACTTC	CASSYDRVREQYF
TRBV4-1	TRBJ1-2	TRBD1	15	NA	TGCGCCAGCAGCCAAGGACAGGGGGCGGACTATGGCTACACCTTC	CASSQGQGADYGYTF
TRBV5-6	TRBJ1-3	NA	13	NA	TGTGCCAGCAGTCAGGACGGCCGAAACACCATATATTTT	CASSQDGRNTIYF
TRBV2	TRBJ1-3	NA	13	NA	TGTGCCAGCAGTGGAGGGTCTGGAAACACCATATATTTT	CASSGGSGNTIYF
TRBV5-1	TRBJ2-5	TRBD2	16	NA	TGCGCCAGCAGTGGGGGTAGCGGGAGTGTCCAAGAGACCCAGTACTTC	CASSGGSGSVQETQYF
TRBV18	TRBJ2-7	NA	13	NA	TGTGCCAGCTCATCGGACAGAAACTACGAGCAGTACTTC	CASSSDRNYEQYF
TRBV6-1	TRBJ2-7	TRBD1	15	medium-sized	TGTGCCAGCAGTCCCGGGACAGGGAGCTCCTACGAGCAGTACTTC	CASSPGTGSSYEQYF
TRBV9	TRBJ1-1	NA	15	NA	TGTGCCAGCAGCATCCGTGGGGACCCGAACACTGAAGCTTTCTTT	CASSIRGDPNTEAFF
TRBV21-1	TRBJ1-5	NA	14	NA	TGTGCCAGCAGCCGCAGGGGAATGAATCAGCCCCAGCATTTT	CASSRRGMNQPQHF
TRBV2	TRBJ1-5	NA	13	NA	TGTGCCAGCAGTGAAGGTCAGCGAGGACCCCAGCATTTT	CASSEGQRGPQHF
TRBV6-1	TRBJ1-5	NA	15	NA	TGTGCCAGCAGTGTAACAGTATATAGCAATCAGCCCCAGCATTTT	CASSVTVYSNQPQHF
TRBV30	TRBJ1-1	NA	13	NA	TGTGCCTGGAGTCTATCCAGTAACACTGAAGCTTTCTTT	CAWSLSSNTEAFF
TRBV4-3	TRBJ1-1	NA	13	NA	TGCGCCAGCAGCCTATCCGGGCCGGGGGAAGCTTTCTTT	CASSLSGPGEAFF
TRBV29-1	TRBJ1-1	TRBD1	14	NA	TGCAGCGTTGAGATAGAGGACAGGGGCACTGAAGCTTTCTTT	CSVEIEDRGTEAFF
TRBV6-5	TRBJ2-7	NA	12	NA	TGTGCCAGCAGTTACGGCAGGGACGAGCAGTACTTC	CASSYGRDEQYF
TRBV2	TRBJ2-3	TRBD1	14	NA	TGTGCCAGCACATTGTCAGGGGGCCCAGATACGCAGTATTTT	CASTLSGGPDTQYF
TRBV7-6	TRBJ2-7	TRBD2	16	NA	TGTGCCAGCAGCGATCGACTAGCGGGAGGCTCCTACGAGCAGTACTTC	CASSDRLAGGSYEQYF
TRBV5-1	TRBJ2-3	TRBD1	15	NA	TGCGCCAGCAAAAGGGGACAGGGGGCCCCAGATACGCAGTATTTT	CASKRGQGAPDTQYF
TRBV10-3	TRBJ1-1	NA	12	NA	TGTGCCATCAGTGAAACAGGCACTGAAGCTTTCTTT	CAISETGTEAFF
TRBV27	TRBJ2-7	NA	15	once	TGTGCCAGCAGTTCCCCCCTCCGGCGGCGCAACGAGCAGTACTTC	CASSSPLRRRNEQYF
TRBV9	TRBJ2-5	NA	13	NA	TGTGCCAGCAGCGGGGGGTACCAAGAGACCCAGTACTTC	CASSGGYQETQYF